These 17 T cell receptor beta chains originate from one sample sequenced in a study of neurological immune-mediated disorders. TCRdb passed the 5' RACE reads through MiXCR, listing each CDR3 protein once. Here the sample spans 11,000 to 15,000 distinct CDR3 sequences, roughly 13% being singletons. Sequencing used CD8+ T cells from blood. The receptors stem from a female donor with HTLV-1-associated myelopathy (HAM/TSP).

This clonotype was picked up many times. The chain combines TRBV4-1 with TRBJ1-6; 9 bases match TRBD1. The germline gives CDR1 MGHRA, CDR2 YSYEKL. Losses at the gene ends were 3 bases for V and 10 bases for J; bases not matched to a gene: 7. The CDR3 runs to 15 residues. The chain's CDR3 is CASSQPGQGYSPLHF. The CDR3 DNA is TGCGCCAGCAGCCAGCCCGGACAGGGGTACTCACCCCTCCACTTT.

About this clonotype: Its ends do not fully match the called genes, so a read error is possible. V and J are TRBV29-1 and TRBJ2-2; 7 nucleotides line up with TRBD2. Germline V gene lookup returns CDR1 SQVTM and CDR2 ANQGSEA. This CDR3 contains 15 residues. The CDR3 coding sequence is TGCGGCGTTGATGGGACTAACGAGAGTACCGGGGAGCTGTTTTTT. It codes for CGVDGTNESTGELFF.

This clonotype was seen ten or more times. This chain joins TRBV7-6 and TRBJ2-1; 9 bases are a match to TRBD2. Per germline, CDR1 SGHVS and CDR2 FNYEAQ. The CDR3 has 15 residues. V was clipped by 5 bases and J by 4 bases; unmatched bases: 6. CDR3 sequence (DNA): TGTGCCAGCAGCATACTAGCGGGCTATTACAATGAGCAGTTCTTC. Its translation is CASSILAGYYNEQFF.

This clonotype was observed many times. The J gene is TRBJ2-1, the V gene TRBV18; D is unresolved. This CDR3 has 13 amino acids. Trimming took off 2 bases at V and 6 bases at J, with 8 bases between the two ends. CDR1 is KGHSH and CDR2 is LQKENI in the germline V gene. The CDR3 sequence is CASSPSVSNEQFF. The CDR3 DNA reads TGTGCCAGCTCACCAAGCGTTTCCAATGAGCAGTTCTTC.

This clonotype has a count of ten or more. The chain is built from TRBV7-8 and TRBJ2-7, with 8 bases fitting TRBD1. This CDR3 region has 13 residues. In germline, CDR1 is SGHVS, CDR2 FQNEAQ. Germline trimming cut 6 bases from V and 3 bases from J; bases unmatched to any gene: 4. The CDR3 region has the DNA TGTGCCAGCAGAACAACAGGGGGCTACGAGCAGTACTTC. Its translation is CASRTTGGYEQYF.

Many counts were recorded for this clonotype. This sequence joins TRBV29-1 and TRBJ2-5; D possibly corresponds to TRBD1 (6 bases). Per the germline V gene, CDR1 is SQVTM and CDR2 is ANQGSEA. The V and J ends lost 5 bases and 0 bases respectively, with 13 bases between them. The CDR3 contains 14 residues. The CDR3 DNA reads as TGCAGCGTTACCTACAGGGTGTACCAAGAGACCCAGTACTTC. This gives the protein CSVTYRVYQETQYF.

This clonotype was seen at least ten times. The chain couples TRBV28 to TRBJ2-7; D uncertain. This CDR3 is 14 amino acids long. CDR1 is MDHEN, CDR2 SYDVKM, per germline. Trimming took 6 bases from V and 5 from J, leaving 17 bases between them. The CDR3 nucleotides read TGTGCCAGCAGCCTCGGACGGGCCGGAGACGAGCAGTACTTC. Protein sequence: CASSLGRAGDEQYF.

This clonotype was counted many times. The chain carries TRBV11-3 and TRBJ2-5; tentative D call: TRBD1 (7 bases). CDR3 length: 15 amino acids. Deletions cut 3 bases from V and 2 bases from J, with 13 bases between. Germline CDR1 SGHNT, CDR2 YENEEA. Here the CDR3 reads CASSFRGEFQETQYF. The DNA of the CDR3 is TGTGCCAGCAGCTTCAGGGGGGAGTTTCAAGAGACCCAGTACTTC. Full variable domain (outside the CDR3, taken from reference TRBV11-3 and TRBJ2-5): EAGVVQSPRYKIIEKKQPVAFWCNPISGHNTLYWYLQNLGQGPELLIRYENEEAVDDSQLPKDRFSAERLKGVDSTLKIQPAELGDSAVYLCASSFRGEFQETQYFGPGTRLLVL.

A word on this clonotype: It may be a read error: a sequence one base away is much more abundant. The chain is built from TRBV6-1 and TRBJ2-1; TRBD2 matches 8 bases. This CDR3 contains 15 residues. Germline V gene lookup returns CDR1 MNHNS and CDR2 SASEGT. CDR3 loop: CTSSEVIGRDGEQFF. As DNA, the CDR3 is TGTACCAGCAGTGAAGTGATCGGGAGGGATGGTGAGCAGTTCTTC.

This clonotype was observed many times. The CDR3 carries no conserved terminal phenylalanine or tryptophan, so it likely arises from a read error. V and J are TRBV6-5 and TRBJ2-3, with TRBD1 matching 10 bases. The CDR3 has 14 amino acids. V dropped 6 bases and J dropped 5; count of bases not matched to a gene: 5. The germline V gene encodes CDR1 MNHEY and CDR2 SVGAGI. The chain's CDR3 is CASRTGTGVDTQYL. The CDR3 DNA reads TGTGCCAGCAGGACCGGGACAGGGGTAGATACGCAGTATCTT.

This clonotype came up many times. The gene calls are TRBV24-1 and TRBJ2-2, with 8 positions matching TRBD1. The CDR3 has 15 residues. Trimming took 5 bases from V and 7 from J; bases not matched to a gene: 8. From germline, CDR1 is KGHDR and CDR2 SFDVKD. Here the CDR3 DNA reads TGTGCCACCAGTGGGGGACAGGCCTATAGCGGGGAGCTGTTTTTT. This translates into CATSGGQAYSGELFF.

The sample holds many counts of this clonotype. The rearrangement joins TRBV5-1 to TRBJ1-1, with 7 bases that match TRBD1. The V gene's germline CDR1 is SGHRS and CDR2 YFSETQ. The CDR3 spans 14 residues. Trimming took 0 bases from V and 1 from J; bases not matched to a gene: 0. CDR3: CASSLGTGNTEAFF. The CDR3 DNA is TGCGCCAGCAGCTTGGGGACAGGGAACACTGAAGCTTTCTTT.

This clonotype was found many times. The V and J genes are TRBV29-1 and TRBJ2-7; TRBD1 aligns across 10 bases. V lost 7 bases, J lost 6 bases, and 6 bases stayed unmatched. This CDR3 spans 12 amino acids. Germline V lookup: CDR1 SQVTM, CDR2 ANQGSEA. The CDR3 loop reads CSGATGGVEQYF. CDR3 bases: TGCAGCGGGGCGACAGGGGGCGTCGAGCAGTACTTC.

This clonotype occurred many times. V gene TRBV5-1 combines with J gene TRBJ2-5, with D perhaps TRBD1 (6 bases). V shed 1 base and J shed 0 bases, with 22 bases lying between them. The CDR3 runs to 19 residues. The V gene's germline CDR1 is SGHRS and CDR2 YFSETQ. CDR3 protein: CASSLLGPTGIPHQETQYF. The CDR3 DNA is TGCGCCAGCAGCTTGCTAGGGCCGACAGGAATACCCCACCAAGAGACCCAGTACTTC. Supplemented by reference TRBV5-1 and TRBJ2-5, the full variable domain reads KAGVTQTPRYLIKTRGQQVTLSCSPISGHRSVSWYQQTPGQGLQFLFEYFSETQRNKGNFPGRFSGRQFSNSRSEMNVSTLELGDSALYLCASSLLGPTGIPHQETQYFGPGTRLLVL.

This chain joins TRBV7-2 and TRBJ2-3; D tentatively reads TRBD1 or TRBD2 (5 bases each). V was cut by 11 bases and J by 12 bases, with 27 bases left in between. Germline V gene sequence: CDR1 SGHTA, CDR2 FQGNSA. The CDR3 spans 14 residues. This CDR3 reads CAAFPGGRADIQYF. The CDR3, as DNA: TGTGCCGCCTTCCCTGGGGGTCGGGCAGATATTCAGTATTTT.

This clonotype was recorded many times. The chain carries TRBV28 and TRBJ2-7, with 7 bases that match TRBD1. Germline CDR1 MDHEN, CDR2 SYDVKM. V lost 5 bases and J lost 2; bases outside the gene matches: 6. CDR3 length: 14 amino acids. The CDR3, as DNA: TGTGCCAGCAGTCCCAGACAGGGAACCTACGAGCAGTACTTC. Translated, it gives CASSPRQGTYEQYF.

V is TRBV12-5 and J is TRBJ2-7, with D perhaps matching TRBD2 (6 bases). Per germline, CDR1 LGHNT and CDR2 FRNRAP. The CDR3 sequence is 14 residues long. V gave up 0 bases and J gave up 3 bases, with 9 bases separating them. CDR3 DNA sequence: TGTGCTAGTGGTTTGGTCGCTAGCGACTACGAGCAGTACTTC. Protein product: CASGLVASDYEQYF. Variable domain in full (rest from reference TRBV12-5 and TRBJ2-7): DARVTQTPRHKVTEMGQEVTMRCQPILGHNTVFWYRQTMMQGLELLAYFRNRAPLDDSGMPKDRFSAEMPDATLATLKIQPSEPRDSAVYFCASGLVASDYEQYFGPGTRLTVT.